This T cell receptor beta chain was sequenced during a study of CD8+ T cells in alopecia areata. Overall study findings and caveats: An increase in clonality over normal scalp was evident in lesional scalp, especially alopecia totalis/universalis. Alphabeta T cells residing in normal skin are also sequenced in scalp samples.

Reverse transcription of extracted RNA yielded cDNA, which provided the sequencing template. Libraries were prepared by immunoSEQ multiplex PCR; TCRdb keeps only in-frame clonotypes and omits some of them. This record lists around 100,000 clones, none seen once only, and the top ten clones contain around 20%. This clone was found a few times. Its target is not known. The gene symbols are mouse symbols. The read halts 4 residues ahead of the CDR3 end, with the missing end drawn from the germline J gene. Germline CDR1 reads NNHDY; CDR2 reads SYVADS. With 5 bases removed from V and 0 bases from J, the gap between germline ends came to 10 bases. The CDR3 extends over 14 amino acids.

Sequenced material: lesional skin. The clonotype was recovered from a C3H/HeJ mouse with alopecia areata. These mice share the MHC haplotype H2-k. The chain couples TRBV13-3 to TRBJ2-4, with D possibly matching TRBD1 (6 bases). CDR3 sequence reads: CASRGQLSQNTLYF. CDR3 DNA, as far as it was read: TGTGCCAGCAGGGGACAACTTAGTCAAAAC.